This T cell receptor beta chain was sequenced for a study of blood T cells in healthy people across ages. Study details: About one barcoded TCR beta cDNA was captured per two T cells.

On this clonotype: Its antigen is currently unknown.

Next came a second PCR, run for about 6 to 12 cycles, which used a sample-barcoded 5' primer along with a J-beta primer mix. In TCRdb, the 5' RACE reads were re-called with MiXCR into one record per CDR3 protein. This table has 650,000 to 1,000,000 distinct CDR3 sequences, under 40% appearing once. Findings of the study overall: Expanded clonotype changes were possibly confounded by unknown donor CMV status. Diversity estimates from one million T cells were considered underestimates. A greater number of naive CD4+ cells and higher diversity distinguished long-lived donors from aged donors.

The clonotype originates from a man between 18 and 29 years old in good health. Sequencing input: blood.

The CDR3 nucleotides read TGTGCCAGCAGTCCCGACAGGGGGCCGGGCGAGCAGTACTTC. It specifies CASSPDRGPGEQYF. The chain has TRBV2 and TRBJ2-7, with 10 bases lining up with TRBD1. The CDR3 sequence is 14 residues long. Per germline, CDR1 SNHLY and CDR2 FYNNEI. The junction had 7 bases not matched to a gene; V was cut back by 5 bases and J by 6 bases.